Each of the 6 T cell receptor beta chains below was sequenced from the same sample in a study of metastatic and nonmetastatic thyroid tumors. Ahead of thyroid surgery, no patient had received treatment of any kind. TCRdb re-analyzed the PCR reads through MiXCR. The data contain around 52,000 clones, 25% to 30% of them seen just once; the ten biggest clones take up approximately 16%. The specimen was blood. These receptors originate from a female donor with papillary thyroid cancer or a benign thyroid nodule (not recorded which). Some clones in this sample may be carry-over from other donors' samples.

This chain links TRBV20-1 with TRBJ2-7; 12 bases map to TRBD2. The germline V gene has CDR1 DFQATT and CDR2 SNEGSKA (reference sequence). With V trimmed by 0 bases and J by 1 base, 13 bases remained unmatched. This CDR3 has 19 amino acids. The CDR3 region has the DNA TGCAGTGCTAGAGATGAAAGGATTCTAGCGGGAGGGCCGTCCTACGAGCAGTACTTC. Amino acids: CSARDERILAGGPSYEQYF.

The J gene is TRBJ2-5, the V gene TRBV20-1, with 11 bases aligning to TRBD2. Looked up from germline, CDR1 is DFQATT and CDR2 is SNEGSKA (reference sequence). V dropped 1 base and J dropped 4; count of bases not matched to a gene: 8. This CDR3 is built from 16 residues. CDR3 in DNA: TGCAGTGCTAGAGGCTTAGCGGGGGGGCTTGTAGAGACCCAGTACTTC. As protein: CSARGLAGGLVETQYF.

This clone is classed as medium-sized. V usage is TRBV6-1 and J usage is TRBJ2-5; D is possibly TRBD2 (6 bases). This CDR3 is built from 16 residues. The germline V gene encodes CDR1 MNHNS and CDR2 SASEGT. V lost 7 bases and J lost 5, with 23 bases in between. The CDR3 sequence: CASTSLWGRSWETQYF. The CDR3 DNA sequence: TGTGCCAGCACCTCATTGTGGGGGAGGTCATGGGAGACCCAGTACTTC.

This clone was found a few times. The chain has TRBV28 and TRBJ2-7, with 11 bases that match TRBD2. J lost 0 bases, V lost 5 bases, and 9 bases had no gene match. Looked up from germline, CDR1 is MDHEN and CDR2 is SYDVKM. There are 17 residues in the CDR3. The CDR3 DNA reads TGTGCCAGCAGTCGAGGACTAGCGGGTTTAAGCTCCTACGAGCAGTACTTC. Amino acids: CASSRGLAGLSSYEQYF.

This clone was found a few times. The chain joins TRBV11-3 to TRBJ1-3; 8 bases map to TRBD1. Unmatched junction bases numbered 0, after V lost 3 bases and J lost 2 bases. The CDR3 is made up of 14 amino acids. Germline loops: CDR1 SGHNT, CDR2 YENEEA. The CDR3: CASSLGQAGNTIYF. For the CDR3, the DNA is TGTGCCAGCAGCTTGGGACAGGCTGGAAACACCATATATTTT.

The rearrangement links TRBV11-2 to TRBJ2-1, with 7 bases aligning to TRBD2. This CDR3 has 15 residues. Trimming removed 2 bases from V and 4 bases from J; junction bases left unmatched: 5. Looked up from germline, CDR1 is SGHAT and CDR2 is FQNNGV. This CDR3 reads CASSLRAGSYNEQFF. In DNA form, the CDR3 reads TGTGCCAGCAGCTTACGAGCGGGAAGTTACAATGAGCAGTTCTTC.